These 23 T cell receptor beta chains were sequenced from one sample in a study of cytomegalovirus exposure and HLA in healthy donors. PCR was performed using 60 Vbeta and 13 Jbeta primers. TCRdb keeps only in-frame clones here, not all; method: immunoSEQ multiplex PCR. The data hold over 150,000 clones, with over 65% observed a single time. The sequenced sample was PBMCs. These receptors were obtained from a woman aged 30 to 39 in good health and CMV-seropositive.

V and J are TRBV9 and TRBJ2-7; 15 positions match TRBD2. The V segment lost 0 bases and the J segment 5 bases; nucleotides outside the gene matches: 9. CDR1 SGDLS and CDR2 YYNGEE come from the germline V gene. The CDR3 is 18 residues long. The CDR3 coding sequence is TGTGCCAGCAGCGTAGGTGGGACTAGCGGGAGGAGTTTCCACGAGCAGTACTTC. Protein: CASSVGGTSGRSFHEQYF.

The rearrangement joins TRBV25-1 to TRBJ2-5, with 9 bases lining up with TRBD1. The germline V gene encodes CDR1 MGHDK and CDR2 SYGVNS. Trimming removed 5 bases from V and 4 bases from J; junction bases left unmatched: 5. The CDR3 is 14 residues long. The CDR3 nucleotides are TGTGCCAGCAGTCCGACAGGGGGGGGAGAGACCCAGTACTTC. This encodes CASSPTGGGETQYF. The variable domain in full, with the rest retrieved from reference TRBV25-1 and TRBJ2-5, is EADIYQTPRYLVIGTGKKITLECSQTMGHDKMYWYQQDPGMELHLIHYSYGVNSTEKGDLSSESTVSRIRTEHFPLTLESARPSHTSQYLCASSPTGGGETQYFGPGTRLLVL.

This clone came up once. This rearrangement joins TRBV20-1 to TRBJ2-7, with D possibly being TRBD2 (6 bases). V lost 5 bases and J 5 bases, leaving 10 bases between the germline ends. CDR1 and CDR2 from the germline V gene are DFQATT and SNEGSKA (reference sequence). The CDR3 extends over 11 amino acids. The CDR3 region has the DNA TGCAGTGCTGATAGCGGCGACGAGCAGTACTTC. Translation: CSADSGDEQYF.

The chain uses TRBV12-5 and TRBJ2-5; 7 bases map to TRBD1. This CDR3 has 14 residues. CDR1 is LGHNT and CDR2 is FRNRAP in the germline V gene. J gave up 3 bases and V 6 bases, and 7 bases lay outside the gene matches. The CDR3, as DNA: TGTGCTAGTGGCCCAACCGGGACAGAAGAGACCCAGTACTTC. Encoded protein: CASGPTGTEETQYF.

This clone was found a few times. DNA of the CDR3: TGTGCCAGCAGCTTTCAGGGGGGCACTGAAGCTTTCTTT. The encoded protein is CASSFQGGTEAFF. V usage is TRBV5-4 and J usage is TRBJ1-1; 7 bases fit TRBD1. J lost 4 bases, V lost 2 bases, and 2 bases had no gene match. The germline gives CDR1 SGHNT, CDR2 YYREEE (reference sequence). The CDR3 is made up of 13 amino acids.

This clone was found a few times. This chain joins TRBV19 and TRBJ1-2, with 11 bases lining up with TRBD1. The CDR3 is 16 amino acids. Losses at the gene ends were 1 base for V and 7 bases for J; bases not matched to a gene: 8. Germline V gene sequence: CDR1 LNHDA, CDR2 SQIVND (reference sequence). In nucleotides, the CDR3 is TGTGCCAGTAGTATAGGGGCATCGGACAGGGGGCTTGGCTACACCTTC. The encoded protein is CASSIGASDRGLGYTF.

The rearrangement joins TRBV5-1 to TRBJ2-7, with D unclear. V was cut by 0 bases and J by 2 bases, with 6 bases left in between. The germline gives CDR1 SGHRS, CDR2 YFSETQ. This CDR3 is built from 13 residues. This CDR3 reads CASSLAQTYEQYF. As DNA, the CDR3 is TGCGCCAGCAGCTTGGCACAAACCTACGAGCAGTACTTC.

V usage is TRBV7-2 and J usage is TRBJ2-5, with 8 bases that match TRBD1. The germline gives CDR1 SGHTA, CDR2 FQGNSA. The CDR3 totals 14 residues. Unmatched junction bases numbered 6, after V lost 5 bases and J lost 4 bases. Written as DNA, the CDR3 is TGTGCCAGCAGCCCTAGGACAGGGTTAGAGACCCAGTACTTC. This encodes CASSPRTGLETQYF.

The chain uses TRBV28 and TRBJ1-3; 7 nucleotides line up with TRBD1. CDR1 is MDHEN and CDR2 is SYDVKM in the germline V gene. This CDR3 has 17 residues. Trimming at V came to 3 bases and at J to 0 bases, leaving 8 bases not matched to a gene. The CDR3 spells CASSLIQGVLSGNTIYF. CDR3 coding DNA: TGTGCCAGCAGTTTGATTCAGGGGGTCCTCTCTGGAAACACCATATATTTT.

V and J are TRBV7-8 and TRBJ1-1; 7 bases map to TRBD1. J was trimmed by 1 base and V by 5 bases; bases with no gene match: 7. CDR1 is SGHVS and CDR2 is FQNEAQ in the germline V gene. The CDR3 runs 15 residues. DNA for the CDR3: TGTGCCAGCAGCCTGGAGACAGGGACGAACACTGAAGCTTTCTTT. Amino acid sequence: CASSLETGTNTEAFF.

The chain uses TRBV5-8 and TRBJ2-1, with a possible D match to TRBD2 (5 bases). CDR3 length: 14 residues. V lost 2 bases and J 5 bases, leaving 11 bases between the germline ends. Germline values: CDR1 SGHTS, CDR2 YDEGEE. DNA of the CDR3: TGTGCCAGCAGCTTTGAGGGCACCAACAATGAGCAGTTCTTC. Protein product: CASSFEGTNNEQFF.

The chain carries TRBV18 and TRBJ1-2; 9 bases agree with TRBD1. This CDR3 has 16 residues. The germline CDR1 and CDR2 sequences are KGHSH and LQKENI. The ends lost 4 bases at V and 2 bases at J; junction bases unmatched: 8. The CDR3 here is CASSLLTGTGNYGYTF. The CDR3 DNA is TGTGCCAGCTCACTCTTGACCGGGACAGGGAACTATGGCTACACCTTC.

The chain joins TRBV29-1 to TRBJ2-7; D is perhaps TRBD2 (6 bases). CDR1 and CDR2 (germline): SQVTM, ANQGSEA. Trimming took 5 bases from V and 7 from J, leaving 12 bases between them. This CDR3 comprises 11 residues. CDR3 region: CSVNKAGEQYF. CDR3 bases: TGCAGCGTTAATAAGGCGGGGGAGCAGTACTTC.

The chain combines TRBV30 with TRBJ1-5; TRBD1 matches 7 bases. V lost 5 bases, J lost 2 bases, and 6 bases stayed unmatched. The germline CDR1 and CDR2 sequences are GTSNPN and SVGIG (reference sequence). The CDR3 is 14 amino acids. CDR3 region: CAWRDDRGNQPQHF. The CDR3 DNA follows: TGTGCCTGGCGAGATGACAGGGGCAATCAGCCCCAGCATTTT.

Only a few counts were recorded for this clone. The genes are TRBV9 and TRBJ1-5; no clear D gene. Trimming left V 3 bases short and J 2 bases short, with 12 bases between. Germline values: CDR1 SGDLS, CDR2 YYNGEE. The CDR3 covers 15 residues. Written as DNA, the CDR3 is TGTGCCAGCAGCGGCGGAGGGAATGGCAATCAGCCCCAGCATTTT. It yields the protein CASSGGGNGNQPQHF.

The rearrangement links TRBV7-8 to TRBJ1-2, with D possibly being TRBD1 (6 bases). The CDR3 extends over 14 amino acids. Germline values: CDR1 SGHVS, CDR2 FQNEAQ. Trimming left V 7 bases short and J 8 bases short, with 20 bases between. Here the CDR3 reads CASIQERGGGGYTF. CDR3 coding DNA: TGTGCCAGCATCCAAGAAAGGGGGGGAGGAGGCTACACCTTC.

This chain uses TRBV19 with TRBJ2-3, with 14 bases aligning to TRBD2. The germline V gene has CDR1 LNHDA and CDR2 SQIVND (reference sequence). Unmatched junction bases numbered 11, after V lost 5 bases and J lost 7 bases. This CDR3 has 17 residues. This CDR3 is CASSRRLAGGMGNTQYF. Written as DNA, the CDR3 is TGTGCCAGTAGTCGGCGACTAGCGGGAGGGATGGGGAATACGCAGTATTTT.

V usage is TRBV6-1 and J usage is TRBJ2-1, with 11 bases that match TRBD2. CDR1 and CDR2 (germline): MNHNS, SASEGT. V gave up 4 bases and J gave up 3 bases; unmatched junction bases: 2. The CDR3 runs to 15 residues. CDR3 region: CASSGGLADYNEQFF. CDR3 nucleotide sequence: TGTGCCAGCAGTGGGGGACTAGCGGACTACAATGAGCAGTTCTTC.

This chain uses TRBV5-6 with TRBJ2-1; 8 bases fit TRBD2. With V trimmed by 4 bases and J by 7 bases, 10 bases remained unmatched. The CDR3 is made up of 15 amino acids. CDR1 SGHDT and CDR2 YYEEEE come from the germline V gene. DNA of the CDR3: TGTGCCAGCAGCACCGGAGCGGGAGTCATAAATGAGCAGTTCTTC. Encoded protein: CASSTGAGVINEQFF.

The J gene is TRBJ1-2, the V gene TRBV2; 7 bases map to TRBD1. J lost 7 bases, V lost 5 bases, and 7 bases had no gene match. Per germline, CDR1 SNHLY and CDR2 FYNNEI. The length of the CDR3 is 13 residues. CDR3 bases: TGTGCCAGCAGTAAAAGGACAGGTGGTGGCTACACCTTC. It specifies CASSKRTGGGYTF.

J is TRBJ1-1 and V is TRBV11-1, with a weak D call TRBD1 (6 bases). The CDR3 totals 12 residues. The germline CDR1 and CDR2 sequences are SGHAT and FQDESV (reference sequence). Trimming cost V 6 bases and J 5 bases, with 10 bases left between them. The CDR3 loop reads CASRQGWTEAFF. Written as DNA, the CDR3 is TGTGCCAGCAGGCAGGGGTGGACTGAAGCTTTCTTT. The full variable domain, rest sourced from reference TRBV11-1 and TRBJ1-1, is EAEVAQSPRYKITEKSQAVAFWCDPISGHATLYWYRQILGQGPELLVQFQDESVVDDSQLPKDRFSAERLKGVDSTLKIQPAELGDSAMYLCASRQGWTEAFFGQGTRLTVV.

This clone has only one observation. The chain has TRBV7-3 and TRBJ2-1; TRBD2 matches at 8 bases. Trimming at V came to 3 bases and at J to 8 bases, leaving 9 bases not matched to a gene. The CDR3 totals 15 residues. Germline CDR1 is SGHTA and CDR2 is FQGTGA. The DNA of the CDR3 is TGTGCCAGCAGCTTCACTAGCGGAGCGGTAGATGAGCAGTTCTTC. Protein: CASSFTSGAVDEQFF.

The chain couples TRBV10-3 to TRBJ2-7; TRBD1 agrees at 7 bases. J was trimmed by 3 bases and V by 10 bases; bases with no gene match: 6. The CDR3 runs to 12 residues. From germline, CDR1 is ENHRY and CDR2 SYGVKD. CDR3: CATRGQIYEQYF. CDR3 DNA sequence: TGTGCCACCCGGGGACAGATCTACGAGCAGTACTTC.